This is a list of T cell receptor beta chains from one sample in a study of cytomegalovirus exposure and HLA in healthy donors. Sequenced by immunoSEQ multiplex PCR; TCRdb stores in-frame clones only, minus some. Counted here are around 200,000 clones, roughly four fifths occurring once; the ten biggest clones make up 2.9%. The specimen sequenced was PBMCs. The receptors were gathered from a male donor in good health and CMV-seronegative. Each CDR3 is given with its conserved first and last residue. The order of the fields is clone size, J gene, V gene, D gene, CDR3 protein, CDR3 DNA. The D gene is left open where the match is weak. Clone size appears in some rows only: once, few, many, or a class for an expanded clone.

clone_size: .; j_call: TRBJ1-5; v_call: TRBV6-1; d_call: TRBD1; cdr3_aa: CASKRGTESNQPQHF; cdr3_nt: TGTGCCAGCAAGAGGGGGACAGAGAGCAATCAGCCCCAGCATTTT
clone_size: .; j_call: TRBJ2-6; v_call: TRBV6-1; d_call: .; cdr3_aa: CASTEQWGANVLTF; cdr3_nt: TGTGCCAGCACTGAACAGTGGGGGGCCAACGTCCTGACTTTC
clone_size: .; j_call: TRBJ2-6; v_call: TRBV28; d_call: TRBD2; cdr3_aa: CASSYLAGRSGANVLTF; cdr3_nt: TGTGCCAGCAGCTATTTAGCGGGAAGGTCTGGGGCCAACGTCCTGACTTTC
clone_size: .; j_call: TRBJ1-1; v_call: TRBV6-5; d_call: TRBD1; cdr3_aa: CASLQGLGAEAFF; cdr3_nt: TGTGCCAGCCTACAGGGGCTAGGGGCTGAAGCTTTCTTT
clone_size: .; j_call: TRBJ1-3; v_call: TRBV4-1; d_call: .; cdr3_aa: CASSQVVSQGNTIYF; cdr3_nt: TGCGCCAGCAGCCAAGTTGTATCTCAGGGAAACACCATATATTTT
clone_size: .; j_call: TRBJ2-1; v_call: TRBV30; d_call: .; cdr3_aa: CAWSGVGPDFKVSYNEQFF; cdr3_nt: TGTGCCTGGAGTGGGGTGGGGCCCGACTTTAAGGTCTCCTACAATGAGCAGTTCTTC
clone_size: .; j_call: TRBJ2-5; v_call: TRBV5-4; d_call: .; cdr3_aa: CASNLPAETQYF; cdr3_nt: TGTGCCAGCAACTTGCCAGCGGAGACCCAGTACTTC
clone_size: .; j_call: TRBJ1-5; v_call: TRBV5-6; d_call: .; cdr3_aa: CASSSKTGTNQPQHF; cdr3_nt: TGTGCCAGCAGCTCGAAGACAGGAACCAATCAGCCCCAGCATTTT
clone_size: .; j_call: TRBJ2-1; v_call: TRBV6-5; d_call: TRBD2; cdr3_aa: CASSLSSGSDEQFF; cdr3_nt: TGTGCCAGCAGCCTATCTAGCGGGAGCGATGAGCAGTTCTTC
clone_size: .; j_call: TRBJ1-4; v_call: TRBV25-1; d_call: TRBD1; cdr3_aa: CASSEFGDRGGDEKLFF; cdr3_nt: TGTGCCAGCAGTGAATTCGGAGACAGGGGTGGCGATGAAAAACTGTTTTTT
clone_size: .; j_call: TRBJ1-2; v_call: TRBV28; d_call: TRBD1; cdr3_aa: CASSLTDRGLVGYTF; cdr3_nt: TGTGCCAGCAGTTTAACGGACAGGGGGCTGGTCGGCTACACCTTC
clone_size: few; j_call: TRBJ2-1; v_call: TRBV9; d_call: TRBD2; cdr3_aa: CASSGGRAGEQFF; cdr3_nt: TGTGCCAGCAGTGGCGGGAGGGCGGGGGAGCAGTTCTTC
clone_size: .; j_call: TRBJ2-7; v_call: TRBV25-1; d_call: .; cdr3_aa: CASRPRDTGTYEQYF; cdr3_nt: TGTGCCAGCCGTCCCCGGGACACCGGTACCTACGAGCAGTACTTC
clone_size: .; j_call: TRBJ2-5; v_call: TRBV7-3; d_call: .; cdr3_aa: CASSLQRGKETQYF; cdr3_nt: TGTGCCAGCAGCTTGCAGCGAGGGAAAGAGACCCAGTACTTC
clone_size: .; j_call: TRBJ1-5; v_call: TRBV6-5; d_call: .; cdr3_aa: CASSYSSGRQPQHF; cdr3_nt: TGTGCCAGCAGTTACTCGAGCGGGCGCCAGCCCCAGCATTTT
clone_size: .; j_call: TRBJ2-2; v_call: TRBV30; d_call: TRBD2; cdr3_aa: CASLAGVGGELFF; cdr3_nt: TGTGCCTCCTTAGCGGGAGTTGGCGGGGAGCTGTTTTTT
clone_size: .; j_call: TRBJ1-3; v_call: TRBV25-1; d_call: .; cdr3_aa: CASRSEEGPGNTIYF; cdr3_nt: TGTGCCAGCAGGTCCGAAGAGGGCCCTGGAAACACCATATATTTT
clone_size: .; j_call: TRBJ1-2; v_call: TRBV4-1; d_call: .; cdr3_aa: CASSQVGGNYGYTF; cdr3_nt: TGCGCCAGCAGCCAAGTTGGGGGGAACTATGGCTACACCTTC
clone_size: .; j_call: TRBJ2-7; v_call: TRBV6-6; d_call: .; cdr3_aa: CASSYSTLGGSYEQYF; cdr3_nt: TGTGCCAGCAGTTACTCGACTTTGGGGGGCTCCTACGAGCAGTACTTC
clone_size: .; j_call: TRBJ2-7; v_call: TRBV9; d_call: TRBD2; cdr3_aa: CASSVGGSGSNEQYF; cdr3_nt: TGTGCCAGCAGCGTAGGAGGTAGCGGGAGCAACGAGCAGTACTTC
clone_size: few; j_call: TRBJ2-6; v_call: TRBV2; d_call: .; cdr3_aa: CASSGGPLLSGANVLTF; cdr3_nt: TGTGCCAGCAGTGGAGGCCCCTTACTCTCTGGGGCCAACGTCCTGACTTTC
clone_size: .; j_call: TRBJ2-5; v_call: TRBV4-2; d_call: TRBD1; cdr3_aa: CASSQGTGGSSGETQYF; cdr3_nt: TGTGCCAGCAGCCAAGGCACAGGGGGCTCCTCTGGGGAGACCCAGTACTTC
clone_size: few; j_call: TRBJ2-1; v_call: TRBV30; d_call: TRBD1; cdr3_aa: CAWSTPLRQGLGSQFF; cdr3_nt: TGTGCCTGGAGTACCCCCCTACGACAGGGGCTTGGGTCCCAGTTCTTC
clone_size: .; j_call: TRBJ1-5; v_call: TRBV7-9; d_call: .; cdr3_aa: CASSLGGRDNQPQHF; cdr3_nt: TGTGCCAGCAGCCTTGGGGGCAGGGACAATCAGCCCCAGCATTTT